A single sample is the source of the 22 T cell receptor beta chains below, sequenced in a study of blood T cell repertoires in COVID-19. TCRdb keeps only in-frame clones here, not all; method: immunoSEQ multiplex PCR. The data contain approximately 150,000 clones, approximately 87% of them seen just once; the ten biggest clones take up around 38%. The sample was peripheral blood. Receptors originate from a man aged 50-60 years who had recovered from COVID-19.

This chain connects TRBV28 to TRBJ1-2; D not certain. CDR1 is MDHEN and CDR2 is SYDVKM in the germline V gene. The CDR3 sequence is 13 residues long. The ends were cut back, 2 bases at V and 3 bases at J, with 7 bases in the middle. The CDR3: CASSLDTHYGYTF. CDR3 coding DNA: TGTGCCAGCAGTTTAGACACCCACTATGGCTACACCTTC.

This chain uses TRBV27 with TRBJ1-5; no firm D call. V was cut by 5 bases and J by 1 base, with 9 bases left in between. This CDR3 comprises 14 residues. The germline gives CDR1 MNHEY, CDR2 SMNVEV (reference sequence). The CDR3 protein is CASSRLSSNQPQHF. The CDR3 DNA follows: TGTGCCAGCAGTCGACTGAGCAGCAATCAGCCCCAGCATTTT.

The chain links TRBV7-2 to TRBJ2-2, with a tentative D call TRBD1 (5 bases). Germline V gives CDR1 SGHTA, CDR2 FQGNSA. This CDR3 spans 17 amino acids. V was trimmed by 0 bases and J by 7 bases, leaving 18 bases between them. Here the CDR3 reads CASSLAGLGQGIGELFF. CDR3 coding DNA: TGTGCCAGCAGCTTAGCGGGCCTGGGGCAGGGAATCGGGGAGCTGTTTTTT.

The chain combines TRBV6-5 with TRBJ2-2; TRBD2 is a possible D gene (5 bases). The CDR3 runs to 15 residues. Germline CDR1 reads MNHEY; CDR2 reads SVGAGI. Trimming removed 4 bases from V and 7 bases from J, with 16 bases in between. CDR3 sequence: CASSSGGPRGGELFF. CDR3 bases: TGTGCCAGCAGTTCCGGCGGCCCTCGGGGCGGGGAGCTGTTTTTT.

This clone is a singleton in its sample. The chain has TRBV12-3 or TRBV12-4 and TRBJ2-7; D is undetermined. This CDR3 region has 12 residues. Trimming stripped 4 bases from V and 3 bases from J, with 7 bases between. The DNA of the CDR3 is TGTGCCAGCAGTTCAAAACTCTACGAGCAGTACTTC. It specifies CASSSKLYEQYF.

The chain combines TRBV19 with TRBJ1-1; D unclear. V lost 5 bases and J lost 1, with 11 bases in between. Germline lookup yields CDR1 LNHDA and CDR2 SQIVND (reference sequence). This CDR3 is built from 14 residues. The CDR3 DNA sequence: TGTGCCAGTAGTCCCCAGGAACCGAACACTGAAGCTTTCTTT. It codes for CASSPQEPNTEAFF.

The chain is built from TRBV15 and TRBJ2-3; D is undetermined. The germline gives CDR1 LNHNV, CDR2 YYDKDF (reference sequence). CDR3 length: 12 residues. V shed 5 bases and J shed 4 bases, with 7 bases lying between them. The CDR3 bases are TGTGCCACCAGCGCACAACCAGATACGCAGTATTTT. Protein product: CATSAQPDTQYF.

Regarding this clone: The identical CDR3 is also encoded by other nucleotide sequences in the sample. The V gene is TRBV5-6, the J gene TRBJ1-1; D ambiguous. The length of the CDR3 is 14 residues. CDR1 is SGHDT, CDR2 YYEEEE, per germline. The V end lost 4 bases, the J end lost 1 base, and 11 bases lay between the germline ends. CDR3 region: CASSLDRGNTEAFF. The DNA of the CDR3 is TGTGCCAGCAGCCTAGACCGGGGGAACACTGAAGCTTTCTTT.

This chain links TRBV4-3 with TRBJ1-2, with TRBD1 matching 10 bases. V lost 0 bases, J lost 4 bases, and 8 bases stayed unmatched. The germline gives CDR1 LGHNA, CDR2 YSLEER. The CDR3 sequence is 17 residues long. CDR3: CASSQDYTGTGAYGYTF. In DNA form, the CDR3 reads TGCGCCAGCAGCCAAGATTATACCGGGACAGGGGCCTATGGCTACACCTTC.

The J gene is TRBJ2-7, the V gene TRBV6-2 or TRBV6-3, with D perhaps TRBD1 (5 bases). Germline V gives CDR1 MNHEY, CDR2 SVGEGT. V was cut by 0 bases and J by 5 bases, with 14 bases left in between. The CDR3 length is 15 residues. CDR3 DNA: TGTGCCAGCAGTTACTCGACTCAGGGTACCGACGAGCAGTACTTC. This encodes CASSYSTQGTDEQYF.

CDR3 coding DNA: TGTGCCAGCAGCTTGGAGGGACAGGGGTTAACCCAGTACTTC. It is translated as CASSLEGQGLTQYF. V usage is TRBV5-6 and J usage is TRBJ2-5; 10 bases align to TRBD1. CDR3 length equals 14 residues. Trimming took 0 bases from V and 8 from J; bases not matched to a gene: 4. The germline V gene has CDR1 SGHDT and CDR2 YYEEEE.

This clone was picked up one time. This chain joins TRBV6-5 and TRBJ1-4; TRBD1 agrees at 9 bases. The CDR3 is 16 amino acids. After removal of 4 bases from V and 7 bases from J, the junction contained 10 bases not matched to a gene. The germline V gene has CDR1 MNHEY and CDR2 SVGAGI. This chain's CDR3 is CASSFTSGTGLEKLFF. In DNA form, the CDR3 reads TGTGCCAGCAGTTTTACTTCCGGGACAGGGCTTGAAAAACTGTTTTTT.

This chain connects TRBV19 to TRBJ1-3, with D possibly TRBD1 on 6 matching bases. Germline values: CDR1 LNHDA, CDR2 SQIVND (reference sequence). This CDR3 is built from 17 residues. V shed 3 bases and J shed 0 bases, with 15 bases lying between them. CDR3 loop: CASSMWVRGVSGNTIYF. The CDR3 bases are TGTGCCAGTAGTATGTGGGTCAGGGGCGTCTCTGGAAACACCATATATTTT.

This chain links TRBV6-5 with TRBJ2-1; 9 nucleotides line up with TRBD1. This CDR3 contains 13 residues. The junction had 7 bases not matched to a gene; V was cut back by 10 bases and J by 6 bases. Per the germline V gene, CDR1 is MNHEY and CDR2 is SVGAGI. CDR3 sequence reads: CATRGQGLNEQFF. DNA of the CDR3: TGTGCCACCAGGGGACAGGGACTCAATGAGCAGTTCTTC.

The chain carries TRBV19 and TRBJ1-4, with D maybe TRBD1 (6 bases). The CDR3 is 15 amino acids. Per germline, CDR1 LNHDA and CDR2 SQIVND (reference sequence). V lost 6 bases and J lost 7, with 18 bases in between. CDR3: CASRDTGRGAEKLFF. CDR3 bases: TGTGCCAGTAGAGATACAGGGCGTGGGGCTGAAAAACTGTTTTTT.

The rearrangement uses TRBV5-1 and TRBJ2-7; 12 bases line up with TRBD2. Per germline, CDR1 SGHRS and CDR2 YFSETQ. This CDR3 contains 18 residues. V lost 0 bases and J lost 5; bases outside the gene matches: 12. For the CDR3, the DNA is TGCGCCAGCAGCTTGGCCCCTAGCGGGGGGGCCTCGGGGCACGAGCAGTACTTC. This translates into CASSLAPSGGASGHEQYF.

V gene TRBV7-9 combines with J gene TRBJ1-4; D unclear. In germline, CDR1 is SEHNR, CDR2 FQNEAQ (reference sequence). Trimming removed 5 bases from V and 8 bases from J, with 9 bases in between. The CDR3 covers 12 residues. The CDR3 coding sequence is TGTGCCAGCAGCCGTAAGGAGGAAAAACTGTTTTTT. Encoded protein: CASSRKEEKLFF.

The genes are TRBV3-1 (or the pseudogene TRBV3-2) and TRBJ2-5, with 12 bases fitting TRBD2. V lost 1 base and J lost 4; bases outside the gene matches: 4. The CDR3 runs to 16 residues. The V gene's germline CDR1 is LGHDT and CDR2 YNNKEL (reference sequence). The CDR3 bases are TGTGCCAGCAGCCAAGGACTAGCGGGGGTAGGAGAGACCCAGTACTTC. Amino acid sequence: CASSQGLAGVGETQYF.

This clone was seen a single time. The DNA for the CDR3 is TGTGCCAGCAGCTTAGATAGGCGGGTCAACTATGGCTACACCTTC. This gives the protein CASSLDRRVNYGYTF. J is TRBJ1-2 and V is TRBV11-2; D unclear. Trimming took 0 bases from V and 2 from J, leaving 10 bases between them. Germline CDR1 SGHAT, CDR2 FQNNGV. This CDR3 is built from 15 residues.

This clone was observed a single time. The V gene is TRBV6-2 or TRBV6-3, the J gene TRBJ2-3; no reliable D call. With 0 bases removed from V and 2 bases from J, the gap between germline ends came to 3 bases. The length of the CDR3 is 13 residues. Germline CDR1 reads MNHEY; CDR2 reads SVGEGT. CDR3 sequence reads: CASSYSHTDTQYF. As DNA, the CDR3 is TGTGCCAGCAGTTACTCTCACACAGATACGCAGTATTTT.

The chain uses TRBV29-1 and TRBJ2-1; possible D gene TRBD1, 5 bases. The CDR3 spans 15 residues. Germline assignment: CDR1 SQVTM and CDR2 ANQGSEA. V lost 1 base to trimming and J lost 0 bases, with 10 bases between them. DNA for the CDR3: TGCAGCGTTGAAGGGGGCCCGAGCTCCTACAATGAGCAGTTCTTC. Translated: CSVEGGPSSYNEQFF.

This clone was counted only a few times. V is TRBV9 and J is TRBJ1-6; the D is unclear. The CDR3 covers 14 residues. V was trimmed by 0 bases and J by 10 bases, leaving 11 bases between them. Germline V gene data show CDR1 as SGDLS and CDR2 as YYNGEE. CDR3 region: CASSVDSDLSPLHF. The CDR3 DNA follows: TGTGCCAGCAGCGTAGACAGTGACCTATCACCCCTCCACTTT.